This TCR beta chain was captured in a study of cytomegalovirus exposure and HLA in healthy donors. Concerning this clone itself: What it binds is not known.

PCR was performed using 60 Vbeta and 13 Jbeta primers. Clones were sequenced by immunoSEQ multiplex PCR, and TCRdb holds only the in-frame ones, with some missing. In the table there are around 150,000 clones, nearly 80% of which are singletons. Germline CDR1 reads MNHNS; CDR2 reads SASEGT. The CDR3 is 14 residues long. Study observations and caveats: Previous analysis showed most TCR beta V segments were productive about 87% or about 30% of the time.

This chain links TRBV6-1 with TRBJ2-5; TRBD1 aligns across 10 bases. The end of the DNA aligns better with TRBJ2-7, so the J call may be wrong. The sequencing input was PBMCs. This receptor was obtained from a male donor in good health and CMV-seronegative. The CDR3 nucleotides are TGTGCCAGCATCGGGGGACAGGGGACTCACGAGCAGTACTTC. Translated, it gives CASIGGQGTHEQYF.